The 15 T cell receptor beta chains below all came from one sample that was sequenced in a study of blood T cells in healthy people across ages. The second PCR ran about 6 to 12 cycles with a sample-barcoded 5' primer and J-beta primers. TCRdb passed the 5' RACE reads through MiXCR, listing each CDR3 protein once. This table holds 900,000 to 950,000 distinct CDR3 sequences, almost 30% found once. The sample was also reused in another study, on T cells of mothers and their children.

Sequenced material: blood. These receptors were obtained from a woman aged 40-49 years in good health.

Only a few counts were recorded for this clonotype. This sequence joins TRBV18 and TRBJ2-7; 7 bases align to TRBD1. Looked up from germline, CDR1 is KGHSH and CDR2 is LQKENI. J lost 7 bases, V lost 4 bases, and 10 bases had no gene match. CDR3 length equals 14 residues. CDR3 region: CASSLGQALGEQYF. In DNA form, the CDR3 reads TGTGCCAGCTCACTTGGACAGGCCCTAGGAGAGCAGTACTTC.

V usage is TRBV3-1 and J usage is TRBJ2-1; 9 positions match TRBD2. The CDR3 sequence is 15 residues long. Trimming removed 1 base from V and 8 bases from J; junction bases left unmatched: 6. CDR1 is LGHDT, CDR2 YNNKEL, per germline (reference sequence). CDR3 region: CASSQGGLASDEQFF. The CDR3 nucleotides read TGTGCCAGCAGCCAAGGGGGACTAGCTAGCGATGAGCAGTTCTTC.

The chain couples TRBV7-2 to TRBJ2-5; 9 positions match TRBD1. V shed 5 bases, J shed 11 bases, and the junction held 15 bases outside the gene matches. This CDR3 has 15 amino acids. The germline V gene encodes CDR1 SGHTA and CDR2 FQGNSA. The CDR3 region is CASSPSPGQGFAQYF. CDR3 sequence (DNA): TGTGCCAGCAGCCCCAGCCCCGGACAGGGGTTTGCGCAGTACTTC. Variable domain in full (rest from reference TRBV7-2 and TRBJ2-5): GAGVSQSPSNKVTEKGKDVELRCDPISGHTALYWYRQSLGQGLEFLIYFQGNSAPDKSGLPSDRFSAERTGGSVSTLTIQRTQQEDSAVYLCASSPSPGQGFAQYFGPGTRLLVL.

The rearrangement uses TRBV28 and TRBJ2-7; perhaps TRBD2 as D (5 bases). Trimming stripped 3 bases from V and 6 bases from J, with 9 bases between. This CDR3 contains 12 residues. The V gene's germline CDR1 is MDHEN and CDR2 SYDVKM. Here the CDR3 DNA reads TGTGCCAGCAGTTTGATGGAGGCCGAGCAGTACTTC. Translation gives CASSLMEAEQYF.

The CDR3, as DNA: TGCGCCAGCAGCTTGGGGCTAGCGGGGGGGCCCCCAGATACGCAGTATTTT. It yields the protein CASSLGLAGGPPDTQYF. The chain links TRBV5-1 to TRBJ2-3; 12 bases match TRBD2. There are 17 residues in the CDR3. The V gene end was trimmed by 0 bases and the J gene end by 4 bases; junction bases not matched to a gene: 6. Germline V gene lookup returns CDR1 SGHRS and CDR2 YFSETQ.

CDR3 in DNA: TGTGCCAGCAGAGAACAGGGGGCGGCCACTGAAGCTTTCTTT. This translates into CASREQGAATEAFF. The V call is TRBV25-1, the J call TRBJ1-1; TRBD1 matches at 9 bases. Germline CDR1 MGHDK, CDR2 SYGVNS. This CDR3 has 14 amino acids. Unmatched junction bases numbered 6, after V lost 6 bases and J lost 4 bases. Full variable domain (missing parts from reference TRBV25-1 and TRBJ1-1): EADIYQTPRYLVIGTGKKITLECSQTMGHDKMYWYQQDPGMELHLIHYSYGVNSTEKGDLSSESTVSRIRTEHFPLTLESARPSHTSQYLCASREQGAATEAFFGQGTRLTVV.

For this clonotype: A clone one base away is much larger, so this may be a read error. CDR3 residues: CASSCAAIYNEQFF. CDR3 sequence (DNA): TGTGCCAGCAGTTGTGCAGCGATCTACAATGAGCAGTTCTTC. This rearrangement joins TRBV6-2 or TRBV6-3 to TRBJ2-1, with no clear D. Germline values: CDR1 MNHEY, CDR2 SVGEGT. The CDR3 is made up of 14 amino acids. V lost 4 bases and J lost 3, with 10 bases in between.

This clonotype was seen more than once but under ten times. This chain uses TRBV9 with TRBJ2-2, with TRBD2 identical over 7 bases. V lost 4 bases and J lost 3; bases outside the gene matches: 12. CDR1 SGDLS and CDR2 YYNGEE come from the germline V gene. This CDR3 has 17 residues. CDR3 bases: TGTGCCAGCAGCCCACGCCTAAGCGGGGCTTACACCGGGGAGCTGTTTTTT. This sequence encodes CASSPRLSGAYTGELFF. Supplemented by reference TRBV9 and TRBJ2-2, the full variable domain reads DSGVTQTPKHLITATGQRVTLRCSPRSGDLSVYWYQQSLDQGLQFLIQYYNGEERAKGNILERFSAQQFPDLHSELNLSSLELGDSALYFCASSPRLSGAYTGELFFGEGSRLTVL.

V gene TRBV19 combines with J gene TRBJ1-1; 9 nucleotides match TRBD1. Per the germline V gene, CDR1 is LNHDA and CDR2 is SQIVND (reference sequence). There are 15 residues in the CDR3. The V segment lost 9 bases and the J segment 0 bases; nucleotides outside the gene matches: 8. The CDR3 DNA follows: TGTGCCAGCTCCGACGACAGGGGGATGAACACTGAAGCTTTCTTT. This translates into CASSDDRGMNTEAFF.

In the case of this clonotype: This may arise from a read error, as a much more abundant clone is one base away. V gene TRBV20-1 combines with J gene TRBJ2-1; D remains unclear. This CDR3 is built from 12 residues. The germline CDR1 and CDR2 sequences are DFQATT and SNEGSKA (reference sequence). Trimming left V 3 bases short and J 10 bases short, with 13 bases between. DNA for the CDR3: TGCAGTGCTAGTATCAACTCCTACGAGCAGTTCTTC. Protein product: CSASINSYEQFF.

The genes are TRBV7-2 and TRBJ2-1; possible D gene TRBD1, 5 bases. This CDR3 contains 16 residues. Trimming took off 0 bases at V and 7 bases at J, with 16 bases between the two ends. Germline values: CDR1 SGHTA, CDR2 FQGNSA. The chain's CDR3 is CASSLACQGHYNEQFF. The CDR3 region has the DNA TGTGCCAGCAGCTTAGCCTGTCAGGGCCACTATAATGAGCAGTTCTTC.

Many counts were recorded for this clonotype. DNA of the CDR3: TGTGCCAGCAGCTTAGAGGCCATAACCAAAAACATTCAGTACTTC. It yields the protein CASSLEAITKNIQYF. The rearrangement links TRBV7-9 to TRBJ2-4; D gene unclear. The V end was cut by 1 base, the J end by 2 bases, with 9 bases between. The CDR3 totals 15 residues. Germline CDR1 reads SEHNR; CDR2 reads FQNEAQ (reference sequence).

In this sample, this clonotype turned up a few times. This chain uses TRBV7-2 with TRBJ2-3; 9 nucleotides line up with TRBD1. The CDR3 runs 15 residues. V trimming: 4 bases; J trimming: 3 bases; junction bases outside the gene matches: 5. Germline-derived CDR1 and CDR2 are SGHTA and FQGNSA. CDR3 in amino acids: CASSYGTGMTDTQYF. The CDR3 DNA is TGTGCCAGCAGCTACGGGACAGGGATGACAGATACGCAGTATTTT. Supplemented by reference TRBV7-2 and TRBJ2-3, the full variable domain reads GAGVSQSPSNKVTEKGKDVELRCDPISGHTALYWYRQSLGQGLEFLIYFQGNSAPDKSGLPSDRFSAERTGGSVSTLTIQRTQQEDSAVYLCASSYGTGMTDTQYFGPGTRLTVL.

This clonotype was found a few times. In nucleotides, the CDR3 is TGTGCCATCAGTGCTTCCGGGACAGCCTACGAGCAGTACTTC. This gives the protein CAISASGTAYEQYF. V and J are TRBV10-3 and TRBJ2-7; 7 bases agree with TRBD1. CDR1 is ENHRY, CDR2 SYGVKD, per germline. V trimming: 4 bases; J trimming: 2 bases; junction bases outside the gene matches: 5. The CDR3 runs to 14 residues.

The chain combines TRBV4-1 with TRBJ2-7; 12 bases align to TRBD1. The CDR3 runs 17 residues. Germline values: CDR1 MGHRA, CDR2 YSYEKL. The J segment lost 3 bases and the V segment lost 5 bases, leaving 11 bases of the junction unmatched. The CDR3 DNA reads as TGCGCCAGCAGCACCAAGTCCGGGACAGGGGGCCTCTACGAGCAGTACTTC. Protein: CASSTKSGTGGLYEQYF.